The T cell receptor (beta chain) described here comes from a study of CD8 T cells in ankylosing spondylitis (dated by TCRdb to 2016 to 2017). With regard to the full study: To find TCR variants linked to disease, the study profiled T cell receptor beta repertoires in ankylosing spondylitis patients and healthy donors. The full study cohort comprised 25 ankylosing spondylitis patients and 85 to 120 healthy donors. Peripheral blood was sampled, and synovial fluid was also collected from ankylosing spondylitis patients.

In this sample, this clonotype turned up a few times. What antigen it recognizes has not been identified. No base quality values were provided; no much bigger clone lies one nucleotide off. The paper as a whole reports these results and caveats: In peripheral blood, the disease-linked clones were found at relatively low frequencies and had a CD8+ phenotype. Some motif variants had previously been reported in the synovial fluid and blood of reactive arthritis patients, which suggests shared mechanisms of disease initiation. Blood from ankylosing spondylitis patients appeared to be characterized by a TCR beta motif made up of under 10 highly homologous amino acid variants. According to the report, matched synovial fluid samples from ankylosing spondylitis patients were significantly enriched for the disease-linked clones.

This sample was sequenced with an Illumina HiSeq 2500. Quantitative 5'-RACE with molecular barcodes was the method used to prepare the TCR beta libraries. As for how the authors treated the data: Disease-linked TCR variants were identified with a new computational method built on a probabilistic model of VDJ rearrangement. The public sequencing data were trimmed at Q25 with fastp and processed into clonotypes with MiXCR by TCRdb, which kept only in-frame beta chains. For every CDR3 protein sequence, its rows merge into one entry that carries the most common genes and DNA. TCRdb's processing, not the authors', yielded these V and J calls. The sample includes hundreds of thousands of distinct CDR3 sequences, with more than 9% observed a single time. The top ten hold under 25% of the sample. This clonotype was obtained from a male donor with ankylosing spondylitis or in good health (not recorded which). The source material was blood, either unsorted or a sorted T cell fraction (not recorded which).

The nucleotides read TGTGCCAGCAGCTTAGACAGACAGGGCCCCTACGAGCAGTACTTC. Its translation reads: CASSLDRQGPYEQYF. The rearrangement joined TRBV7-8 to TRBJ2-7; 7 central nucleotides agree with TRBD1. The germline V gene encodes CDR1 SGHVS and CDR2 FQNEAQ. V loses 1 base at its end and J loses 2 bases; junction bases beyond the gene matches: 5. The CDR3 runs 15 amino acids, cysteine and phenylalanine included. The retained sequence is limited to the CDR3, 45 bases, with the frame set at the first base. The full variable domain, with segments outside the CDR3 supplied by the reference TRBV7-8 and TRBJ2-7 proteins, appears as GAGVSQSPRYKVAKRGQDVALRCDPISGHVSLFWYQQALGQGPEFLTYFQNEAQLDKSGLPSDRFFAERPEGSVSTLKIQRTQQEDSAVYLCASSLDRQGPYEQYFGPGTRLTVT.